This note documents a single TCR beta chain sequence. This sample was included in a study of blood T cell repertoires in COVID-19. In the study overall: Sites in the United States, Italy and Spain provided acute and convalescent COVID-19 samples. In each case, the material was cDNA or gDNA derived from T cells, B-cell-depleted T cells, or PBMCs.

The table came from immunoSEQ multiplex PCR; TCRdb's copy has only in-frame clones and leaves some out. Of about 190,000 clones listed, less than 80% were seen once; the top ten hold around 12%. The CDR3 has 15 amino acids. Trimming cost V 2 bases and J 0 bases, with 5 bases left between them. Germline CDR1 and CDR2: MNHEY and SVGEGT. The receptor was isolated from a woman aged 45 to 65 with acute or convalescent COVID-19. The chain uses TRBV6-2 or TRBV6-3 and TRBJ2-6; D not resolved. The sample taken for sequencing was peripheral blood. CDR3 amino acids: CASSYLFSGANVLTF. CDR3 bases: TGTGCCAGCAGTTACCTCTTCTCTGGGGCCAACGTCCTGACTTTC.